These 18 T cell receptor beta chains were sequenced from one sample in a study of cytomegalovirus exposure and HLA in healthy donors (dated by TCRdb to the late 2010s). Receptors were amplified or captured by the immunoSEQ multiplex PCR assay. For the multiplex PCR, a mixture combining 60 forward primers for TCR Vbeta segments and 13 reverse primers for TCR Jbeta segments was used. TCRdb retrieved this table from immuneACCESS and kept in-frame rearrangements only. Not all clones are present; in checked studies, unresolved V genes account for under half, and no reason is known for the remainder. Present in this sample are 120,000 or so clones, 74% of which were seen just once. The ten largest clones capture less than 4% of the sample. The sample consisted of PBMCs. These receptors were collected from a man aged 35-49 years in good health and CMV-seropositive.

The chain links TRBV18 to TRBJ2-5, with 9 bases fitting TRBD1. The J call is in doubt because the DNA end fits TRBJ2-7 better. This CDR3 contains 14 residues. Germline V gene sequence: CDR1 KGHSH, CDR2 LQKENI. The CDR3 reads CASSPTGGLYEQYF. The CDR3 nucleotides are TGTGCCAGCTCACCGACAGGGGGTCTCTACGAGCAGTACTTC.

This clone was detected only once. V gene TRBV7-8 combines with J gene TRBJ2-5, with a weak D call TRBD2 (6 bases). The germline V gene encodes CDR1 SGHVS and CDR2 FQNEAQ. The V and J ends lost 1 base and 4 bases respectively, with 22 bases between them. This CDR3 has 18 residues. CDR3 sequence (DNA): TGTGCCAGCAGCTTAGTCATTCGGGGGAGCAAAGGGCCAGAGACCCAGTACTTC. Protein sequence: CASSLVIRGSKGPETQYF.

The chain links TRBV15 to TRBJ1-3; tentative D call: TRBD1 (5 bases). The CDR3 length is 14 residues. Germline V gives CDR1 LNHNV, CDR2 YYDKDF (reference sequence). V was trimmed by 7 bases and J by 4 bases, leaving 14 bases between them. CDR3 sequence reads: CATTPGGTGNTIYF. In DNA, the CDR3 is TGTGCCACCACCCCTGGGGGGACGGGAAACACCATATATTTT.

This chain connects TRBV6-1 to TRBJ1-2; 8 bases are a match to TRBD1. This CDR3 is built from 15 residues. J lost 1 base, V lost 7 bases, and 8 bases had no gene match. The germline V gene encodes CDR1 MNHNS and CDR2 SASEGT. Here the CDR3 DNA reads TGTGCCAGCATTCAGGACAGGGCCGTTAACTATGGCTACACCTTC. This encodes CASIQDRAVNYGYTF.

This chain uses TRBV7-8 with TRBJ2-7, with a tentative D call TRBD1 (5 bases). Per germline, CDR1 SGHVS and CDR2 FQNEAQ. The length of the CDR3 is 12 residues. Trimming removed 8 bases from V and 3 bases from J, with 11 bases in between. In DNA form, the CDR3 reads TGTGCCAGCGGCAAACAGGACTACGAGCAGTACTTC. Protein: CASGKQDYEQYF.

The chain joins TRBV10-3 to TRBJ2-5; TRBD1 agrees at 9 bases. The V segment lost 4 bases and the J segment 2 bases; nucleotides outside the gene matches: 5. Germline V gene sequence: CDR1 ENHRY, CDR2 SYGVKD. The CDR3 totals 15 residues. Here the CDR3 DNA reads TGTGCCATCAGTGTCGGACAGGGGCCTCAAGAGACCCAGTACTTC. Translated, it gives CAISVGQGPQETQYF.

The V and J genes are TRBV4-2 and TRBJ2-5; tentative D call: TRBD1 (6 bases). Germline lookup yields CDR1 LGHNA and CDR2 YNFKEQ. This CDR3 comprises 17 residues. V was shortened by 0 bases and J by 2 bases, with 16 bases between the two germline ends. The CDR3 reads CASSQEKAGVVQETQYF. As DNA, the CDR3 is TGTGCCAGCAGCCAAGAAAAGGCAGGGGTGGTACAAGAGACCCAGTACTTC.

The genes are TRBV5-1 and TRBJ2-5; 12 bases are a match to TRBD2. This CDR3 spans 15 amino acids. With 3 bases clipped from V and 3 bases from J, the junction kept 3 bases outside the gene matches. Germline CDR1 reads SGHRS; CDR2 reads YFSETQ. In DNA form, the CDR3 reads TGCGCCAGCAGCTGGCGACTAGCGGGGGAAGAGACCCAGTACTTC. Its translation is CASSWRLAGEETQYF.

V is TRBV13 and J is TRBJ2-2, with TRBD1 as a possible D gene (6 bases). The CDR3 length is 15 residues. In germline, CDR1 is PRHDT, CDR2 FYEKMQ (reference sequence). Trimming took off 10 bases at V and 2 bases at J, with 17 bases between the two ends. The CDR3 spells CATNLGQKNTGELFF. CDR3 nucleotide sequence: TGTGCCACCAACCTCGGACAGAAAAACACCGGGGAGCTGTTTTTT.

The sample holds a few counts of this clone. V and J are TRBV19 and TRBJ2-7; D is unclear. In germline, CDR1 is LNHDA, CDR2 SQIVND (reference sequence). Trimming left V 5 bases short and J 6 bases short, with 17 bases between. This CDR3 is built from 14 residues. CDR3 bases: TGTGCCAGTAGTCTCAGACAAGGCCCTGGCGAGCAGTACTTC. Protein sequence: CASSLRQGPGEQYF.

The J gene is TRBJ2-4, the V gene TRBV2; 9 bases are a match to TRBD1. J was trimmed by 0 bases and V by 6 bases; bases with no gene match: 12. The germline CDR1 and CDR2 sequences are SNHLY and FYNNEI. CDR3 size: 18 residues. The CDR3: CASRRTGATTLAKNIQYF. In DNA, the CDR3 is TGTGCCAGCAGACGGACAGGGGCGACCACTCTAGCCAAAAACATTCAGTACTTC.

Only a few counts were recorded for this clone. The chain is built from TRBV27 and TRBJ1-1, with 7 nucleotides matching TRBD1. Unmatched junction bases numbered 8, after V lost 5 bases and J lost 11 bases. The CDR3 has 12 residues. Germline assignment: CDR1 MNHEY and CDR2 SMNVEV (reference sequence). The CDR3 sequence is CASSPRQGTAFF. The DNA for the CDR3 is TGTGCCAGCAGTCCGCGACAGGGAACGGCTTTCTTT.

The V call is TRBV13, the J call TRBJ2-7; 12 bases map to TRBD2. CDR1 and CDR2 (germline): PRHDT, FYEKMQ (reference sequence). The trim removed 5 bases at V and 5 bases at J, leaving 10 bases unmatched. The CDR3 has 16 residues. The CDR3 DNA is TGTGCCAGCAGCCGGGGACTAGCGGGCAGACCTAACGAGCAGTACTTC. Its translation: CASSRGLAGRPNEQYF.

The J gene is TRBJ1-1, the V gene TRBV2; no definite D call. CDR1 and CDR2 (germline): SNHLY, FYNNEI. V shed 8 bases and J shed 1 base, with 8 bases lying between them. The CDR3 has 12 amino acids. CDR3 protein: CASFVRNTEAFF. Written as DNA, the CDR3 is TGTGCCAGCTTTGTGCGGAACACTGAAGCTTTCTTT.

This clone was counted only a few times. V gene TRBV30 combines with J gene TRBJ1-6; TRBD1 matches 10 bases. CDR1 is GTSNPN and CDR2 is SVGIG in the germline V gene (reference sequence). The V and J ends lost 3 bases and 6 bases, in that order; junction bases with no gene match: 2. The CDR3 is 14 amino acids. CDR3 in DNA: TGTGCCTGGAGGGGACAGGGGTCTAATTCACCCCTCCACTTT. Protein: CAWRGQGSNSPLHF.

The J gene is TRBJ2-1, the V gene TRBV4-2; 8 positions match TRBD2. With 4 bases clipped from V and 0 bases from J, the junction kept 5 bases outside the gene matches. Germline V gene sequence: CDR1 LGHNA, CDR2 YNFKEQ. CDR3 length equals 16 residues. The CDR3 DNA is TGTGCCAGCAGCCCTAGCGGGCTAAGCTCCTACAATGAGCAGTTCTTC. This codes for CASSPSGLSSYNEQFF.

This clone was detected a few times. The V and J genes are TRBV5-6 and TRBJ2-5; 11 bases align to TRBD1. The germline CDR1 and CDR2 sequences are SGHDT and YYEEEE. CDR3 length equals 15 residues. The trim removed 2 bases at V and 7 bases at J, leaving 7 bases unmatched. Here the CDR3 reads CASSFWTGGAVTQYF. The DNA for the CDR3 is TGTGCCAGCAGCTTCTGGACAGGGGGCGCGGTGACCCAGTACTTC.

The J gene is TRBJ1-2, the V gene TRBV6-5; D remains ambiguous. Between the trimmed V and J ends, which lost 4 bases and 0 bases, there was a span of 12 bases. The CDR3 sequence is 15 residues long. The germline CDR1 and CDR2 sequences are MNHEY and SVGAGI. CDR3: CASSSLQRPNYGYTF. The DNA for the CDR3 is TGTGCCAGCAGTTCCTTACAGCGGCCTAACTATGGCTACACCTTC.